Each of the 9 T cell receptor beta chains below was sequenced from the same sample in a study of vaccination effects on CD4 cells after COVID-19. Method: immunoSEQ multiplex PCR; TCRdb's copy keeps in-frame clones and lacks some. Of tens of thousands of clones in the sample, roughly two thirds were seen once. Antigen-specific CD4+ T cell clonotypes were called by their expansion after viral peptide-pool culture in ViraFEST. At the end of roughly ten days of culture, CD4+ T cells were isolated. None of the vaccinated had previously contracted SARS-CoV-2, and their nucleocapsid antibodies tested negative. For these receptors, no antigen is known. Sequences were derived from CD4+ T cells from PBMCs cultured with SARS-CoV-2 spike peptides, sampled before COVID-19 vaccination. The receptors originated from a human donor who received a COVID-19 vaccine.

This clone was recorded at least ten times. The chain couples TRBV6-2 or TRBV6-3 to TRBJ2-7, with 9 bases matching TRBD1. Trimming at V came to 5 bases and at J to 4 bases, leaving 18 bases not matched to a gene. This CDR3 has 18 amino acids. In germline, CDR1 is MNHEY, CDR2 SVGEGT. The CDR3 loop is CASSPNRRRDRVRYEQYF. CDR3 nucleotide sequence: TGTGCCAGCAGTCCCAACCGGCGCCGGGACAGGGTGAGGTACGAGCAGTACTTC.

The chain is built from TRBV2 and TRBJ2-5; 11 positions match TRBD2. Losses at the gene ends were 5 bases for V and 2 bases for J; bases not matched to a gene: 4. The CDR3 consists of 15 residues. The germline CDR1 and CDR2 sequences are SNHLY and FYNNEI. The CDR3 nucleotides are TGTGCCAGCAGTAAGAGACTAGCGGGACAAGAGACCCAGTACTTC. This sequence encodes CASSKRLAGQETQYF.

The chain employs TRBV6-1 and TRBJ2-5; D unclear. CDR1 MNHNS and CDR2 SASEGT come from the germline V gene. This CDR3 comprises 12 residues. The germline V and J ends were trimmed by 3 bases and 5 bases, with 7 bases remaining between them. CDR3 in DNA: TGTGCCAGCAGTGAGGCCGGTGAGACCCAGTACTTC. It specifies CASSEAGETQYF.

The chain joins TRBV28 to TRBJ2-4; D remains unclear. V was pared by 3 bases and J by 4 bases, with 7 bases between. Germline lookup yields CDR1 MDHEN and CDR2 SYDVKM. The CDR3 is 13 residues long. CDR3 loop: CASSFNRKNIQYF. In DNA form, the CDR3 reads TGTGCCAGCAGTTTTAATCGGAAAAACATTCAGTACTTC.

The rearrangement joins TRBV4-1 to TRBJ2-1; TRBD2 aligns across 9 bases. The CDR3 sequence is 16 residues long. V lost 2 bases and J lost 1; bases outside the gene matches: 3. Germline CDR1 is MGHRA and CDR2 is YSYEKL. This CDR3 reads CASSQWTSASYNEQFF. The CDR3 DNA follows: TGCGCCAGCAGCCAATGGACTAGCGCTTCCTACAATGAGCAGTTCTTC.

This sequence joins TRBV6-5 and TRBJ1-5, with D perhaps matching TRBD1 (6 bases). The length of the CDR3 is 13 residues. Between the trimmed V and J ends, which lost 6 bases and 4 bases, there was a span of 10 bases. Germline V gene data show CDR1 as MNHEY and CDR2 as SVGAGI. The CDR3 DNA is TGTGCCAGCAGCCAACAGGGAAATCAGCCCCAGCATTTT. This translates into CASSQQGNQPQHF.

The rearrangement links TRBV28 to TRBJ1-3, with 10 bases fitting TRBD1. V shed 3 bases and J 4 bases; nucleotides not matched to a gene: 9. The CDR3 spans 17 residues. Germline V gene lookup returns CDR1 MDHEN and CDR2 SYDVKM. DNA for the CDR3: TGTGCCAGCAGTTTGGGCGGGACAGGGGATTTGGGAAACACCATATATTTT. Translated: CASSLGGTGDLGNTIYF.

The table lists this clone with a few counts. V gene TRBV30 combines with J gene TRBJ2-7; D is uncertain. The CDR3 loop spans 12 amino acids. Per the germline V gene, CDR1 is GTSNPN and CDR2 is SVGIG (reference sequence). V lost 0 bases and J lost 6, with 9 bases in between. Here the CDR3 reads CAWSVSVGEQYF. Written as DNA, the CDR3 is TGTGCCTGGAGTGTATCGGTAGGCGAGCAGTACTTC.

This chain joins TRBV20-1 and TRBJ1-1; D gene ambiguous. Germline V gives CDR1 DFQATT, CDR2 SNEGSKA (reference sequence). The ends were cut back, 3 bases at V and 1 base at J, with 6 bases in the middle. This CDR3 is 12 amino acids long. The CDR3 bases are TGCAGTGCTAGTTGGGAGAACACTGAAGCTTTCTTT. Protein product: CSASWENTEAFF.